This T cell receptor (beta chain) came from a study of T-cell memory formation after mild COVID-19. Study findings and constraints: Researchers report contracting CD4+ clones mostly in CM and EM, with CD8+ clones in EMRA.

Germline V gives CDR1 SGHRS, CDR2 YFSETQ. Trimming cost V 6 bases and J 4 bases, with 16 bases left between them. CDR3 length equals 14 residues. Constant-segment primers and 5'RACE yielded cDNA libraries for TCR alpha and TCR beta, each carrying sample barcodes and UMIs. TCRdb passed the 5' RACE reads through MiXCR, listing each CDR3 protein once. The sample holds hundreds of thousands of distinct CDR3 sequences, around a sixth seen once. This clonotype has only a few counts. Its antigen is not identified. Sequencing was done on a sample of PBMCs or a T cell subset sorted from them (not recorded which). This TCR came from an adult woman who had mild COVID-19 (a few samples of this study predate the infection). Cell type and time point are not known. This rearrangement joins TRBV5-1 to TRBJ1-1; TRBD1 is a possible D gene (5 bases). The CDR3 sequence: CASTSRDSSTEAFF. As DNA, the CDR3 is TGCGCCAGCACCAGCCGGGACTCCTCCACTGAAGCTTTCTTT. The full variable domain, completed using reference TRBV5-1 and TRBJ1-1, is KAGVTQTPRYLIKTRGQQVTLSCSPISGHRSVSWYQQTPGQGLQFLFEYFSETQRNKGNFPGRFSGRQFSNSRSEMNVSTLELGDSALYLCASTSRDSSTEAFFGQGTRLTVV.